What follows are 21 T cell receptor beta chains derived from one specimen sequenced in a study of identical twins. TCRdb redid the calling of the 5' RACE reads with MiXCR, one entry per CDR3 protein. Of roughly 1,500,000 distinct CDR3 sequences listed, under 35% are singletons. Sequencing input: cord blood. All receptors derive from a newborn girl in good health.

The sample holds a few counts of this clonotype. The CDR3 bases are TGTGCCAGCAGCGTTATGCAGGGGGATCATCAGCCCCAGCATTTT. This translates into CASSVMQGDHQPQHF. The genes are TRBV9 and TRBJ1-5, with TRBD1 matching over 7 bases. This CDR3 region has 15 residues. The germline V gene has CDR1 SGDLS and CDR2 YYNGEE. V trimming: 2 bases; J trimming: 5 bases; junction bases outside the gene matches: 7.

The chain joins TRBV11-2 to TRBJ2-4; 10 bases are shared with TRBD2. The J call may be incorrect, as the DNA end agrees better with TRBJ2-7. There are 17 residues in the CDR3. Germline-derived CDR1 and CDR2 are SGHAT and FQNNGV. The CDR3: CASSLLPLAGAWYEQYF. CDR3 DNA: TGTGCCAGCAGCTTATTGCCCCTAGCGGGAGCTTGGTACGAGCAGTACTTC.

This clonotype was seen a few times. The V gene is TRBV6-5, the J gene TRBJ2-3, with 8 bases identical to TRBD2. With 7 bases clipped from V and 6 bases from J, the junction kept 9 bases outside the gene matches. Germline V gives CDR1 MNHEY, CDR2 SVGAGI. This CDR3 has 14 residues. The CDR3 DNA reads TGTGCCAGCACCCTTGGGACTAGTTCCGATACGCAGTATTTT. Its protein product is CASTLGTSSDTQYF.

The chain uses TRBV25-1 and TRBJ1-4; 9 bases are a match to TRBD1. The CDR3 is 15 residues long. V was pared by 4 bases and J by 6 bases, with 6 bases of the junction left unmatched. Germline CDR1 and CDR2: MGHDK and SYGVNS. The CDR3 DNA reads as TGTGCCAGCAGTGGATACAGGGGGCAGGATGAAAAACTGTTTTTT. Residues: CASSGYRGQDEKLFF.

The V and J genes are TRBV4-1 and TRBJ2-5; no clear D. Trimming took 0 bases from V and 11 from J, leaving 25 bases between them. This CDR3 spans 17 amino acids. Looked up from germline, CDR1 is MGHRA and CDR2 is YSYEKL. The CDR3 DNA sequence: TGCGCCAGCAGCCAAGATTCCCGGGCTAGTAGCTACAATGAGCAGTACTTC. Protein: CASSQDSRASSYNEQYF.

There are a few counts of this clonotype. The chain has TRBV27 and TRBJ2-1, with TRBD2 matching over 9 bases. The germline gives CDR1 MNHEY, CDR2 SMNVEV (reference sequence). The junction had 10 bases not matched to a gene; V was cut back by 6 bases and J by 7 bases. This CDR3 has 15 residues. The CDR3 DNA reads TGTGCCAGCAGGGGGGGACTAGCAGGCATAAATGAGCAGTTCTTC. Its protein product is CASRGGLAGINEQFF.

This sequence joins TRBV6-6 and TRBJ2-1; no clear D gene. This CDR3 has 17 amino acids. V was trimmed by 0 bases and J by 0 bases, leaving 12 bases between them. Germline V gene data show CDR1 as MNHNY and CDR2 as SVGAGI (reference sequence). The CDR3, as DNA: TGTGCCAGCAGTTACTCGAGTATCTGGAGCTCCTACAATGAGCAGTTCTTC. This sequence encodes CASSYSSIWSSYNEQFF.

This clonotype was seen a few times. The chain combines TRBV4-2 with TRBJ1-5; D is unresolved. CDR3 size: 15 residues. V was pared by 4 bases and J by 5 bases, with 15 bases between. Germline V gene lookup returns CDR1 LGHNA and CDR2 YNFKEQ. The CDR3 nucleotides read TGTGCCAGCAGCCGCACGAGGGATAGGGATCAGCCCCAGCATTTT. Residues: CASSRTRDRDQPQHF.

The table lists this clonotype with a few counts. The rearrangement links TRBV3-1 to TRBJ2-7; 10 positions agree with TRBD2. Germline loops: CDR1 LGHDT, CDR2 YNNKEL (reference sequence). Trimming at V came to 1 base and at J to 4 bases, leaving 7 bases not matched to a gene. This CDR3 has 16 residues. The CDR3 coding sequence is TGTGCCAGCAGCCAAGGGCTACTAGCGGGGATATACGAGCAGTACTTC. Encoded protein: CASSQGLLAGIYEQYF.

This chain connects TRBV20-1 to TRBJ2-5, with a weak D call TRBD2 (6 bases). Germline V CDR1 and CDR2: DFQATT, SNEGSKA (reference sequence). CDR3 size: 13 residues. Trimming stripped 4 bases from V and 11 bases from J, with 20 bases between. In DNA, the CDR3 is TGCAGTGCTACCGGGACTCAGGTCGATGAGCAGTACTTC. It specifies CSATGTQVDEQYF.

This clonotype was observed a handful of times. This rearrangement joins TRBV20-1 to TRBJ1-2; unclear D gene. The germline V gene has CDR1 DFQATT and CDR2 SNEGSKA (reference sequence). V dropped 0 bases and J dropped 4 bases, with 9 bases sitting between them. The CDR3 is made up of 13 amino acids. CDR3 in DNA: TGCAGTGCTAGAGAGGCAAGCGCCTATGGCTACACCTTC. It is translated as CSAREASAYGYTF.

The chain has TRBV20-1 and TRBJ2-7; D is undetermined. Germline loops: CDR1 DFQATT, CDR2 SNEGSKA (reference sequence). Trimming removed 0 bases from V and 7 bases from J, with 13 bases in between. The CDR3 loop spans 13 amino acids. CDR3 residues: CSAREGPVNEQYF. CDR3 bases: TGCAGTGCTAGAGAAGGTCCCGTGAATGAGCAGTACTTC.

This clonotype has only a few counts. This sequence joins TRBV2 and TRBJ2-7; D not resolved. Germline assignment: CDR1 SNHLY and CDR2 FYNNEI. Trimming pared 5 bases from V and 2 bases from J, leaving 10 bases between. The CDR3 runs to 13 residues. The CDR3 sequence: CASSWVLAYEQYF. The CDR3 DNA reads TGTGCCAGCAGTTGGGTCCTCGCCTACGAGCAGTACTTC.

As to this clonotype: A much more abundant neighbour one base away suggests this may be a read error. The gene calls are TRBV12-3 or TRBV12-4 and TRBJ2-4; 8 positions agree with TRBD2. The end of the DNA is better explained by TRBJ2-7, so the J call may be wrong. The CDR3 length is 17 residues. The CDR3 is CASSFGLSGGPSYEQYF. The CDR3 DNA is TGTGCCAGCAGTTTTGGGTTATCGGGAGGGCCCTCATACGAGCAGTACTTC.

J is TRBJ1-6 and V is TRBV5-1; a weak D match, TRBD1 (5 bases). The CDR3 is made up of 15 amino acids. Germline V gene sequence: CDR1 SGHRS, CDR2 YFSETQ. Trimming pared 4 bases from V and 2 bases from J, leaving 10 bases between. The DNA of the CDR3 is TGCGCCAGCAGCGGCCGGGACCCCTATAATTCACCCCTCCACTTT. This gives the protein CASSGRDPYNSPLHF.

V is TRBV27 and J is TRBJ2-7; TRBD2 is a possible D gene (6 bases). Trimming cost V 5 bases and J 0 bases, with 14 bases left between them. From germline, CDR1 is MNHEY and CDR2 SMNVEV (reference sequence). The length of the CDR3 is 15 residues. In nucleotides, the CDR3 is TGTGCCAGCAGTCCCTTCGCGGGGAGCTCCTACGAGCAGTACTTC. It translates to CASSPFAGSSYEQYF.

The gene calls are TRBV11-3 and TRBJ2-2; perhaps D is TRBD1 or TRBD2 (6 bases each). Germline V gene data show CDR1 as SGHNT and CDR2 as YENEEA. CDR3 length: 15 amino acids. With 5 bases removed from V and 5 bases from J, the gap between germline ends came to 15 bases. CDR3 nucleotides: TGTGCCAGCAGCCTAGCCAAAGGGGGGACCGGGGAGCTGTTTTTT. This gives the protein CASSLAKGGTGELFF.

With respect to this clonotype: It may be a read error: a sequence one base away is much more abundant. CDR3 sequence reads: CASSLSPGTSHGYTF. CDR3 coding DNA: TGTGCCAGCAGTTTATCCCCCGGGACCTCACATGGCTACACCTTC. The rearrangement links TRBV27 to TRBJ1-2; D is possibly TRBD1 (5 bases). V was cut by 0 bases and J by 6 bases, with 14 bases left in between. The V gene's germline CDR1 is MNHEY and CDR2 SMNVEV (reference sequence). CDR3 length equals 15 residues.

The rearrangement links TRBV25-1 to TRBJ2-7, with D possibly being TRBD2 (6 bases). Germline V gene data show CDR1 as MGHDK and CDR2 as SYGVNS. Trimming took 0 bases from V and 4 from J, leaving 13 bases between them. This CDR3 spans 15 amino acids. The CDR3 DNA reads as TGTGCCAGCAGTGAATACGGCGGGACGACATACGAGCAGTACTTC. This sequence encodes CASSEYGGTTYEQYF.

As regards this clonotype: A junction end diverges from the germline sequence, so it may reflect a read error. V is TRBV3-1 and J is TRBJ1-1, with D perhaps TRBD1 (5 bases). The CDR3 consists of 16 residues. The germline V gene encodes CDR1 LGHDT and CDR2 YNNKEL (reference sequence). This CDR3 is CASSEEGREAVTEAFF. The CDR3 DNA is TGTGCCAGCAGCGAAGAGGGCAGGGAGGCGGTCACTGAAGCTTTCTTT.

The rearrangement links TRBV28 to TRBJ1-5; maybe TRBD1 (6 bases). The CDR3 extends over 14 amino acids. Trimming stripped 6 bases from V and 1 base from J, with 10 bases between. The germline gives CDR1 MDHEN, CDR2 SYDVKM. CDR3 in amino acids: CASRGGGSNQPQHF. The CDR3 region has the DNA TGTGCCAGCAGGGGAGGGGGAAGCAATCAGCCCCAGCATTTT. The full variable domain, rest sourced from reference TRBV28 and TRBJ1-5, is DVKVTQSSRYLVKRTGEKVFLECVQDMDHENMFWYRQDPGLGLRLIYFSYDVKMKEKGDIPEGYSVSREKKERFSLILESASTNQTSMYLCASRGGGSNQPQHFGDGTRLSIL.